The 24 T cell receptor beta chains reported below all come from one sample, sequenced in a study of tumor-infiltrating lymphocytes in localized non-small cell lung cancer. This table comes from immunoSEQ multiplex PCR, and its TCRdb copy is limited to in-frame clones, with some not included. The sample lists 20,000 to 25,000 clones; around 64% were seen once. The sample taken for sequencing was lung tumor tissue. These receptors all come from a human donor with non-small cell lung cancer.

A few counts support this clone. V usage is TRBV11-2 and J usage is TRBJ2-7, with unresolved D. Germline V gene data show CDR1 as SGHAT and CDR2 as FQNNGV. V was shortened by 3 bases and J by 7 bases, with 7 bases between the two germline ends. The CDR3 loop spans 11 amino acids. The CDR3 DNA sequence: TGTGCCAGCAGCTTCGGTTGGGAGCAGTACTTC. Its translation: CASSFGWEQYF.

The rearrangement joins TRBV30 to TRBJ1-4, with D uncertain. The CDR3 has 13 residues. Germline V CDR1 and CDR2: GTSNPN, SVGIG (reference sequence). V dropped 8 bases and J dropped 7 bases, with 17 bases sitting between them. The CDR3 protein is CALQGGLGEKLFF. The CDR3 DNA reads TGTGCCCTGCAAGGCGGGCTTGGTGAAAAACTGTTTTTT.

The gene calls are TRBV6-5 and TRBJ2-7; 9 nucleotides agree with TRBD2. In germline, CDR1 is MNHEY, CDR2 SVGAGI. This CDR3 has 14 residues. With V trimmed by 5 bases and J by 3 bases, 5 bases remained unmatched. The CDR3 DNA reads as TGTGCCAGCAGTACCGTAGCGGGAGACTACGAGCAGTACTTC. This sequence encodes CASSTVAGDYEQYF.

This clone was picked up a small number of times. This chain links TRBV4-1 with TRBJ1-1, with 7 bases matching TRBD1. CDR1 MGHRA and CDR2 YSYEKL come from the germline V gene. The V gene end was trimmed by 1 base and the J gene end by 2 bases; junction bases not matched to a gene: 4. The CDR3 has 15 residues. CDR3 nucleotide sequence: TGCGCCAGCAGCCAAGGATCAGGGGGAAACACTGAAGCTTTCTTT. Translated, it gives CASSQGSGGNTEAFF.

In its sample, this clone was seen once. The rearrangement links TRBV6-5 to TRBJ2-1; maybe TRBD1 (6 bases). Germline-derived CDR1 and CDR2 are MNHEY and SVGAGI. There are 11 residues in the CDR3. With 5 bases removed from V and 10 bases from J, the gap between germline ends came to 9 bases. The CDR3 nucleotides read TGTGCCAGCAGTCGAGGACAGGAGCAGTTCTTC. It yields the protein CASSRGQEQFF.

The CDR3 here is CASSLGPGGTGELFF. The CDR3 bases are TGCGCCAGCAGCTTGGGACCGGGGGGGACCGGGGAGCTGTTTTTT. The chain couples TRBV5-1 to TRBJ2-2; TRBD2 aligns across 8 bases. This CDR3 is 15 amino acids long. Germline assignment: CDR1 SGHRS and CDR2 YFSETQ. V lost 0 bases and J lost 5; bases outside the gene matches: 3.

This clone is categorized as medium-sized (0.01 to 0.1%). The rearrangement joins TRBV6-1 to TRBJ1-3, with 11 bases aligning to TRBD1. V was clipped by 8 bases and J by 3 bases; unmatched bases: 6. This CDR3 comprises 15 residues. Per germline, CDR1 MNHNS and CDR2 SASEGT. This CDR3 reads CASQRTGGIGNTIYF. CDR3 nucleotide sequence: TGTGCCAGCCAACGGACAGGGGGCATTGGAAACACCATATATTTT.

CDR3: CASSGTGGGNQPQHF. The DNA of the CDR3 is TGTGCCAGCAGTGGGACAGGGGGAGGCAATCAGCCCCAGCATTTT. The chain carries TRBV6-1 and TRBJ1-5, with 10 bases that match TRBD1. The CDR3 has 15 amino acids. Germline loops: CDR1 MNHNS, CDR2 SASEGT. V was clipped by 4 bases and J by 2 bases; unmatched bases: 2.

The chain uses TRBV7-9 and TRBJ2-7; 7 bases match TRBD2. Germline assignment: CDR1 SEHNR and CDR2 FQNEAQ (reference sequence). The CDR3 is 14 amino acids. After removal of 8 bases from V and 2 bases from J, the junction contained 9 bases not matched to a gene. CDR3 amino acids: CASAAGLRPYEQYF. The CDR3 nucleotides read TGTGCCAGCGCCGCGGGACTACGACCCTACGAGCAGTACTTC.

The rearrangement uses TRBV27 and TRBJ1-1; 8 bases agree with TRBD1. V lost 5 bases, J lost 4 bases, and 9 bases stayed unmatched. This CDR3 is built from 15 residues. CDR1 and CDR2 from the germline V gene are MNHEY and SMNVEV (reference sequence). As DNA, the CDR3 is TGTGCCAGCAGTCAAGGGGCAGGGGGCTTCACTGAAGCTTTCTTT. Protein product: CASSQGAGGFTEAFF.

The V and J genes are TRBV7-9 and TRBJ2-5; the D is unclear. The CDR3 is made up of 11 amino acids. Germline V lookup: CDR1 SEHNR, CDR2 FQNEAQ (reference sequence). V lost 5 bases and J lost 7, with 8 bases in between. CDR3 sequence: CASSISGTQYF. The CDR3 DNA is TGTGCCAGCAGCATCAGTGGGACCCAGTACTTC.

In this sample, this clone turned up once. This sequence joins TRBV6-6 and TRBJ1-1, with TRBD1 identical over 10 bases. CDR3 length: 16 residues. Germline CDR1 MNHNY, CDR2 SVGAGI (reference sequence). V shed 0 bases, J shed 8 bases, and the junction held 9 bases outside the gene matches. As DNA, the CDR3 is TGTGCCAGCAGTTACTCGGGGCGACAGGGGGCGTCCGAAGCTTTCTTT. It codes for CASSYSGRQGASEAFF.

This clone is labeled medium-sized. This chain uses TRBV7-9 with TRBJ2-7, with TRBD1 identical over 9 bases. Per germline, CDR1 SEHNR and CDR2 FQNEAQ (reference sequence). The CDR3 is made up of 14 amino acids. The J segment lost 5 bases and the V segment lost 7 bases, leaving 9 bases of the junction unmatched. CDR3 region: CASTYGDRVHEQYF. In DNA, the CDR3 is TGTGCCAGCACCTATGGGGACAGGGTCCACGAGCAGTACTTC.

This clone is classed as medium-sized. The chain uses TRBV7-9 and TRBJ1-5, with D tentatively TRBD1 (5 bases). Germline V lookup: CDR1 SEHNR, CDR2 FQNEAQ (reference sequence). The CDR3 covers 15 residues. Between the trimmed V and J ends, which lost 0 bases and 2 bases, there was a span of 8 bases. The CDR3 DNA follows: TGTGCCAGCAGCTTAGCCCGGGACGGCAATCAGCCCCAGCATTTT. Translation gives CASSLARDGNQPQHF.

The rearrangement uses TRBV11-2 and TRBJ2-3; TRBD2 aligns across 10 bases. The length of the CDR3 is 16 residues. Germline CDR1 and CDR2: SGHAT and FQNNGV. The trim removed 4 bases at V and 3 bases at J, leaving 7 bases unmatched. The CDR3 region is CASSSLAGGLTDTQYF. The CDR3 DNA sequence: TGTGCCAGCAGCTCCTTAGCGGGAGGTCTGACAGATACGCAGTATTTT.

This clone was seen only once. The chain links TRBV7-3 to TRBJ2-2; 10 bases are shared with TRBD2. This CDR3 is 16 amino acids long. The junction had 9 bases not matched to a gene; V was cut back by 5 bases and J by 6 bases. Germline V CDR1 and CDR2: SGHTA, FQGTGA. The CDR3 DNA sequence: TGTGCCAGCAGCCCACAAGCGGGAGGGCCAGCCGGGGAGCTGTTTTTT. This sequence encodes CASSPQAGGPAGELFF.

The chain couples TRBV5-6 to TRBJ2-1, with D possibly matching TRBD2 (7 bases). CDR3 length: 16 residues. Germline V gene lookup returns CDR1 SGHDT and CDR2 YYEEEE. V lost 4 bases, J lost 3 bases, and 17 bases lay in between. This CDR3 reads CASSQAGASGYNEQFF. The CDR3 region has the DNA TGTGCCAGCAGCCAGGCAGGGGCTAGCGGCTACAATGAGCAGTTCTTC.

V gene TRBV14 combines with J gene TRBJ2-1, with 9 positions matching TRBD2. The CDR3 runs 20 residues. Germline V gives CDR1 SGHDN, CDR2 FVKESK. V trimming: 2 bases; J trimming: 0 bases; junction bases outside the gene matches: 14. CDR3 nucleotides: TGTGCCAGCAGCCAATTCCCACAAGCGGGAGGAACGAGCTCCTACAATGAGCAGTTCTTC. It codes for CASSQFPQAGGTSSYNEQFF.

The chain uses TRBV2 and TRBJ2-7; D unresolved. Trimming took off 6 bases at V and 2 bases at J, with 8 bases between the two ends. This CDR3 spans 12 amino acids. Per the germline V gene, CDR1 is SNHLY and CDR2 is FYNNEI. In nucleotides, the CDR3 is TGTGCCAGCAGGAGAGACACCTACGAGCAGTACTTC. Translating gives CASRRDTYEQYF.

The rearrangement uses TRBV2 and TRBJ2-1; TRBD2 agrees at 12 bases. J gave up 6 bases and V 6 bases, and 6 bases lay outside the gene matches. This CDR3 has 15 residues. The germline CDR1 and CDR2 sequences are SNHLY and FYNNEI. The CDR3 here is CASRPLAGGFNEQFF. The CDR3 region has the DNA TGTGCCAGCAGGCCTCTAGCGGGAGGGTTCAATGAGCAGTTCTTC.

This chain links TRBV18 with TRBJ2-7; 7 bases agree with TRBD2. CDR1 KGHSH and CDR2 LQKENI come from the germline V gene. V lost 1 base to trimming and J lost 3 bases; unmatched junction nucleotides: 0. The CDR3 runs to 13 residues. CDR3 protein: CASSPRTSYEQYF. Here the CDR3 DNA reads TGTGCCAGCTCACCACGGACTAGCTACGAGCAGTACTTC.

The J gene is TRBJ1-1, the V gene TRBV4-2, with D unresolved. There are 11 residues in the CDR3. V lost 0 bases and J 6 bases, leaving 2 bases between the germline ends. CDR1 and CDR2 (germline): LGHNA, YNFKEQ. The chain's CDR3 is CASSQEAEAFF. The CDR3 DNA is TGTGCCAGCAGCCAAGAAGCTGAAGCTTTCTTT.

CDR3 sequence: CASSLDQGVKAFF. The DNA for the CDR3 is TGTGCCAGCAGCTTAGATCAAGGGGTAAAAGCTTTCTTT. V usage is TRBV7-9 and J usage is TRBJ1-1; D possibly corresponds to TRBD1 (5 bases). V lost 1 base to trimming and J lost 9 bases, with 12 bases between them. This CDR3 is built from 13 residues. Germline V CDR1 and CDR2: SEHNR, FQNEAQ (reference sequence).

The chain is built from TRBV30 and TRBJ2-1; D call uncertain. CDR3 length: 11 amino acids. The V end was cut by 1 base, the J end by 4 bases, with 2 bases between. CDR1 and CDR2 from the germline V gene are GTSNPN and SVGIG (reference sequence). The CDR3 spells CAWSGYNEQFF. CDR3 coding DNA: TGTGCCTGGAGTGGTTACAATGAGCAGTTCTTC.